Following are 9 T cell receptor beta chains from one sample sequenced in a study of T-cell reconstitution after alpha-beta-depleted transplantation in children. Unique molecular identifiers were incorporated into the prepared TCRbeta library. A single record per CDR3 protein comes from TCRdb applying MiXCR to the PCR reads. Here the sample spans about 610,000 distinct CDR3 sequences, approximately 10% being singletons. This material consisted of PBMCs from the stem cell graft donor, taken from the stem cell graft. Every receptor here comes from a human donor who donated a stem cell graft to a child with acute myeloid leukemia.

This clonotype was observed at least ten times. The J gene is TRBJ2-3, the V gene TRBV20-1; the match to TRBD2 covers 7 bases. CDR1 is DFQATT and CDR2 is SNEGSKA in the germline V gene (reference sequence). The CDR3 length is 16 residues. With V trimmed by 4 bases and J by 0 bases, 10 bases remained unmatched. Here the CDR3 reads CSAKERRGTSTDTQYF. CDR3 bases: TGCAGTGCTAAAGAGAGGCGGGGGACTAGCACAGATACGCAGTATTTT.

This clonotype showed up many times. J is TRBJ2-1 and V is TRBV7-2; 8 bases line up with TRBD2. The CDR3 loop spans 16 amino acids. The V segment lost 3 bases and the J segment 6 bases; nucleotides outside the gene matches: 10. CDR1 and CDR2 from the germline V gene are SGHTA and FQGNSA. DNA of the CDR3: TGTGCCAGCAGCTTCCCGGGACTAGGAAAGGCCAATGAGCAGTTCTTC. Its protein is CASSFPGLGKANEQFF.

This clonotype was counted ten times or more. V and J are TRBV7-2 and TRBJ1-1; possible D gene TRBD1, 5 bases. With 1 base removed from V and 0 bases from J, the gap between germline ends came to 15 bases. CDR3 size: 17 residues. Germline assignment: CDR1 SGHTA and CDR2 FQGNSA. For the CDR3, the DNA is TGTGCCAGCAGCTTAGGTTGGGGCCTGGGGGTGAACACTGAAGCTTTCTTT. Amino acids: CASSLGWGLGVNTEAFF.

This chain uses TRBV12-3 or TRBV12-4 with TRBJ2-5, with 10 nucleotides matching TRBD2. Trimming cost V 6 bases and J 4 bases; bases outside gene matches: 5. This CDR3 region has 14 residues. CDR3: CASRQAGGVETQYF. The CDR3 DNA reads TGTGCCAGCAGGCAAGCGGGAGGGGTAGAGACCCAGTACTTC.

This clonotype turned up a few times. The gene calls are TRBV6-1 and TRBJ1-4; the match to TRBD1 covers 9 bases. The junction had 6 bases not matched to a gene; V was cut back by 8 bases and J by 8 bases. CDR1 is MNHNS and CDR2 is SASEGT in the germline V gene. The CDR3 runs to 13 residues. DNA of the CDR3: TGTGCCAGCGGCTGGGACAGGGTCGAAAAACTGTTTTTT. This encodes CASGWDRVEKLFF.

In its sample, this clonotype was seen many times. The chain links TRBV5-6 to TRBJ2-2; 8 bases align to TRBD2. Germline assignment: CDR1 SGHDT and CDR2 YYEEEE. V shed 0 bases and J 1 base; nucleotides not matched to a gene: 8. The CDR3 runs to 18 residues. CDR3: CASSLAPILAENTGELFF. The CDR3 region has the DNA TGTGCCAGCAGCTTGGCCCCAATACTAGCGGAGAACACCGGGGAGCTGTTTTTT. Drawing the rest from reference TRBV5-6 and TRBJ2-2, the complete variable domain is DAGVTQSPTHLIKTRGQQVTLRCSPKSGHDTVSWYQQALGQGPQFIFQYYEEEERQRGNFPDRFSGHQFPNYSSELNVNALLLGDSALYLCASSLAPILAENTGELFFGEGSRLTVL.

This clonotype has only a few counts. This chain connects TRBV4-2 to TRBJ2-2; no definite D call. The CDR3 is made up of 15 amino acids. From germline, CDR1 is LGHNA and CDR2 YNFKEQ. Deletions cut 0 bases from V and 7 bases from J, with 12 bases between. The CDR3 sequence: CASSQESVESGELFF. In DNA form, the CDR3 reads TGTGCCAGCAGCCAAGAGTCAGTAGAAAGCGGGGAGCTGTTTTTT.

This clonotype was seen more than once but under ten times. The chain employs TRBV20-1 and TRBJ2-7, with 14 bases aligning to TRBD2. V shed 0 bases, J shed 5 bases, and the junction held 6 bases outside the gene matches. Germline V gene lookup returns CDR1 DFQATT and CDR2 SNEGSKA (reference sequence). The length of the CDR3 is 16 residues. The chain's CDR3 is CSARDKGLAGAHEQYF. In DNA form, the CDR3 reads TGCAGTGCTAGAGATAAGGGACTAGCGGGAGCCCACGAGCAGTACTTC.

This clonotype was observed many times. The J gene is TRBJ1-3, the V gene TRBV29-1, with unresolved D. CDR3 length: 14 amino acids. Germline CDR1 and CDR2: SQVTM and ANQGSEA. Trimming pared 5 bases from V and 1 base from J, leaving 12 bases between. The CDR3 is CSVCFAGSGNTIYF. The CDR3 DNA is TGCAGCGTTTGTTTTGCGGGATCTGGAAACACCATATATTTT.